A single T cell receptor (beta chain) is shown here with its context. The data belong to a study of blood T cell repertoires in COVID-19. Overall study: From the United States, Italy and Spain came samples of acute and convalescent COVID-19.

Per the authors' pipeline: Scientists estimated how many nucleated cells there were by amplifying reference gene primers. Libraries were prepared by immunoSEQ multiplex PCR; TCRdb keeps only in-frame clonotypes and omits some of them. V and J calls and clone size are as listed in that table; D and trimming were resolved from the DNA. The top ten clones hold under 3.5% of a sample with 210,000 or so clones, around 90% of them seen once. The Seattle patients, enrolled during active infection, were followed longitudinally. This TCR was sampled from a man under 40 with COVID-19, enrolled during active disease. Material: peripheral blood.

The CDR3 DNA follows: TGTGCCAGCAGCTTAACAGCAGGGATTCGCGATGAGCAGTTCTTC. It specifies CASSLTAGIRDEQFF. V and J are TRBV7-3 and TRBJ2-1; D possibly corresponds to TRBD1 (5 bases). From germline, CDR1 is SGHTA and CDR2 FQGTGA. The CDR3 spans 15 residues. V was pared by 0 bases and J by 8 bases, with 14 bases between. Full variable domain (missing parts from reference TRBV7-3 and TRBJ2-1): GAGVSQTPSNKVTEKGKYVELRCDPISGHTALYWYRQSLGQGPEFLIYFQGTGAADDSGLPNDRFFAVRPEGSVSTLKIQRTERGDSAVYLCASSLTAGIRDEQFFGPGTRLTVL.